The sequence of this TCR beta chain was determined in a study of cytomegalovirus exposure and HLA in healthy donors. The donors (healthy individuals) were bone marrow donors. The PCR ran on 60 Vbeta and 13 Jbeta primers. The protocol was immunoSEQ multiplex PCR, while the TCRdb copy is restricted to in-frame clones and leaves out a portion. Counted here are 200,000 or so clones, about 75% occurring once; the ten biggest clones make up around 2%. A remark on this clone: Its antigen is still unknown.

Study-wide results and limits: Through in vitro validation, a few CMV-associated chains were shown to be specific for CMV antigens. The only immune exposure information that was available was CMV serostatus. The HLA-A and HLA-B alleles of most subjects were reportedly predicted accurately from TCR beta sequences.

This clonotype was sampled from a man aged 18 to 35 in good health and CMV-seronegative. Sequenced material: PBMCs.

CDR3 nucleotides: TGTGCCAGCAGCGGGACTAGCGGGGGGGCGTCCTACAATGAGCAGTTCTTC. Protein: CASSGTSGGASYNEQFF. The chain links TRBV9 to TRBJ2-1; 15 bases align to TRBD2. V lost 3 bases and J lost 1; bases outside the gene matches: 2. CDR1 SGDLS and CDR2 YYNGEE come from the germline V gene. The CDR3 covers 17 residues.